The 2 T cell receptor beta chains reported below all come from one sample, sequenced in a study of cytomegalovirus exposure and HLA in healthy donors. Using immunoSEQ multiplex PCR, the repertoire was profiled, and TCRdb retains in-frame clones only, with some absent. This table has more than 110,000 clones, 84% appearing once. The sequencing input was PBMCs. The receptors originated from a woman aged 25-40 years in good health and CMV-seronegative.

The chain combines TRBV7-9 with TRBJ1-2, with unresolved D. This CDR3 spans 13 amino acids. Germline CDR1 SEHNR, CDR2 FQNEAQ (reference sequence). V lost 3 bases to trimming and J lost 8 bases, with 13 bases between them. The DNA of the CDR3 is TGTGCCAGCAGCTTCGATACGACTGCCGGCTACACCTTC. Translation: CASSFDTTAGYTF.

This clone came up a few times. The chain recombines TRBV7-9 with TRBJ1-2, with D possibly TRBD1 on 6 matching bases. Trimming stripped 2 bases from V and 12 bases from J, with 19 bases between. The CDR3 covers 14 residues. In germline, CDR1 is SEHNR, CDR2 FQNEAQ (reference sequence). CDR3 loop: CASSLMRGGRLDTF. Written as DNA, the CDR3 is TGTGCCAGCAGCTTAATGCGGGGGGGCCGTCTTGACACCTTC.